Each of the 24 T cell receptor beta chains below was sequenced from the same sample in a study of T cells in localized non-small cell lung cancer. Profiled with immunoSEQ multiplex PCR; TCRdb holds only in-frame clones, not every one. This sample has about 43,000 clones, with 90% to 95% found just once. Sequencing used PBMCs, obtained before any cancer treatment. The receptors here all came from a woman aged 35 to 70 with stage II lung adenocarcinoma.

This rearrangement joins TRBV5-4 to TRBJ1-2; D is possibly TRBD1 (5 bases). Germline lookup yields CDR1 SGHNT and CDR2 YYREEE (reference sequence). There are 15 residues in the CDR3. Trimming shortened V by 0 bases and J by 7 bases, and 16 bases separated the two germline ends. Here the CDR3 reads CASSLGGRLDGGYTF. CDR3 nucleotide sequence: TGTGCCAGCAGCTTGGGGGGACGGCTGGATGGTGGCTACACCTTC. Filled out from reference TRBV5-4 and TRBJ1-2, the complete variable domain reads ETGVTQSPTHLIKTRGQQVTLRCSSQSGHNTVSWYQQALGQGPQFIFQYYREEENGRGNFPPRFSGLQFPNYSSELNVNALELDDSALYLCASSLGGRLDGGYTFGSGTRLTVV.

The chain joins TRBV6-6 to TRBJ1-2; D gene unclear. V dropped 2 bases and J dropped 8 bases, with 9 bases sitting between them. The germline gives CDR1 MNHNY, CDR2 SVGAGI (reference sequence). This CDR3 region has 12 residues. For the CDR3, the DNA is TGTGCCAGCAGTTACCCCGGTGGGGGCTACACCTTC. Its translation is CASSYPGGGYTF.

CDR3: CASRPPGTSGEQYF. In nucleotides, the CDR3 is TGTGCCAGCCGCCCCCCGGGGACGAGTGGGGAGCAGTACTTC. This chain uses TRBV6-1 with TRBJ2-7, with D perhaps matching TRBD1 or TRBD2 (5 bases each). Between the trimmed V and J ends, which lost 8 bases and 7 bases, there was a span of 21 bases. The CDR3 has 14 amino acids. Germline lookup yields CDR1 MNHNS and CDR2 SASEGT.

By share of the sample, this clone is medium-sized. The junction departs from germline at one end; a sequencing error may be responsible. The V and J genes are TRBV5-4 and TRBJ2-5; 8 bases match TRBD2. Germline CDR1 and CDR2: SGHNT and YYREEE (reference sequence). The CDR3 runs 15 residues. The CDR3 is CASSYLGREEEAQYF. CDR3 nucleotides: TGTGCCAGCAGCTACCTGGGGCGGGAGGAAGAGGCCCAGTACTTC.

The V call is TRBV28, the J call TRBJ1-2, with a tentative D call TRBD1 (5 bases). Germline CDR1 and CDR2: MDHEN and SYDVKM. Trimming took 7 bases from V and 0 from J, leaving 21 bases between them. The CDR3 is 17 residues long. CDR3 nucleotide sequence: TGTGCCAGCATCCCACCCCCGTACAGGAATACTAACTATGGCTACACCTTC. Translated: CASIPPPYRNTNYGYTF.

CDR3 in amino acids: CASSLVGTGEQYF. Here the CDR3 DNA reads TGTGCCAGCAGTTTAGTGGGGACGGGGGAGCAGTACTTC. V is TRBV27 and J is TRBJ2-7; possibly TRBD1 or TRBD2 for D (5 bases each). V was trimmed by 2 bases and J by 7 bases, leaving 12 bases between them. The CDR3 sequence is 13 residues long. Germline-derived CDR1 and CDR2 are MNHEY and SMNVEV (reference sequence).

This chain uses TRBV9 with TRBJ2-2; 8 bases agree with TRBD2. CDR1 and CDR2 (germline): SGDLS, YYNGEE. V shed 0 bases and J 4 bases; nucleotides not matched to a gene: 11. This CDR3 has 18 residues. In DNA form, the CDR3 reads TGTGCCAGCAGCGTAGAGGGGAGGGGCGGGAGGATCACCGGGGAGCTGTTTTTT. It is translated as CASSVEGRGGRITGELFF. The variable domain in full, completed from reference TRBV9 and TRBJ2-2, reads DSGVTQTPKHLITATGQRVTLRCSPRSGDLSVYWYQQSLDQGLQFLIQYYNGEERAKGNILERFSAQQFPDLHSELNLSSLELGDSALYFCASSVEGRGGRITGELFFGEGSRLTVL.

The chain links TRBV7-9 to TRBJ2-5, with D uncertain. V was pared by 5 bases and J by 4 bases, with 8 bases between. The CDR3 contains 12 residues. Germline lookup yields CDR1 SEHNR and CDR2 FQNEAQ (reference sequence). The CDR3: CASSPPVETQYF. As DNA, the CDR3 is TGTGCCAGCAGCCCACCGGTAGAGACCCAGTACTTC.

The J gene is TRBJ2-3, the V gene TRBV28; 8 positions agree with TRBD2. Per the germline V gene, CDR1 is MDHEN and CDR2 is SYDVKM. This CDR3 spans 14 amino acids. Unmatched junction bases numbered 4, after V lost 6 bases and J lost 2 bases. The CDR3 region has the DNA TGTGCCAGCAGGTGGACTAGCCTCACAGATACGCAGTATTTT. Translating it yields CASRWTSLTDTQYF.

The rearrangement links TRBV6-5 to TRBJ2-2; 11 bases align to TRBD2. V shed 6 bases and J 6 bases; nucleotides not matched to a gene: 6. The CDR3 contains 15 residues. Germline CDR1 reads MNHEY; CDR2 reads SVGAGI. The DNA for the CDR3 is TGTGCCAGCAGATCTGATAGCGGGGGGGCCGGGGAGCTGTTTTTT. Its translation is CASRSDSGGAGELFF.

The chain employs TRBV10-3 and TRBJ1-4, with a possible D match to TRBD1 (6 bases). V lost 6 bases and J 4 bases, leaving 9 bases between the germline ends. The CDR3 loop spans 13 amino acids. Germline lookup yields CDR1 ENHRY and CDR2 SYGVKD. CDR3 DNA: TGTGCCATCAGAGGACAGTTTAATGAAAAACTGTTTTTT. Translating it yields CAIRGQFNEKLFF.

The CDR3 sequence: CASSMIVASGGRHEQFF. The CDR3 DNA reads TGTGCCAGTAGTATGATTGTGGCTAGCGGGGGTAGACATGAGCAGTTCTTC. V usage is TRBV19 and J usage is TRBJ2-1, with 10 positions matching TRBD2. After removal of 3 bases from V and 8 bases from J, the junction contained 13 bases not matched to a gene. The CDR3 is made up of 17 amino acids. CDR1 and CDR2 from the germline V gene are LNHDA and SQIVND (reference sequence).

This chain joins TRBV28 and TRBJ2-1; D might be TRBD2 (6 bases). V was cut by 2 bases and J by 5 bases, with 13 bases left in between. Germline lookup yields CDR1 MDHEN and CDR2 SYDVKM. The CDR3 runs to 15 residues. In nucleotides, the CDR3 is TGTGCCAGCAGTTTAATTCGCGGGACCGACAATGAGCAGTTCTTC. It codes for CASSLIRGTDNEQFF.

This clone was seen just once. The chain has TRBV11-2 and TRBJ2-1; D may be TRBD1 (5 bases). Trimming took off 1 base at V and 9 bases at J, with 13 bases between the two ends. CDR1 and CDR2 from the germline V gene are SGHAT and FQNNGV. CDR3 length: 14 residues. The CDR3 loop reads CASSLVQGIGEQFF. In nucleotides, the CDR3 is TGTGCCAGCAGCTTAGTGCAGGGAATCGGTGAGCAGTTCTTC.

The gene calls are TRBV7-9 and TRBJ2-3, with TRBD2 matching 9 bases. The CDR3 extends over 16 amino acids. Looked up from germline, CDR1 is SEHNR and CDR2 is FQNEAQ (reference sequence). V was pared by 1 base and J by 6 bases, with 8 bases of the junction left unmatched. The CDR3 sequence: CASSLVLAGNWDTQYF. The CDR3 DNA is TGTGCCAGCAGCTTAGTTCTAGCGGGAAATTGGGATACGCAGTATTTT.

This chain uses TRBV6-5 with TRBJ1-2; D unclear. The germline V gene has CDR1 MNHEY and CDR2 SVGAGI. The CDR3 is 13 amino acids. The V gene lost 4 bases and the J gene lost 7 bases, with 13 bases spanning the gap. CDR3 coding DNA: TGTGCCAGCAGTTCGGGGAAGCTTAGTGGCTACACCTTC. Protein sequence: CASSSGKLSGYTF.

This chain uses TRBV6-1 with TRBJ2-6; D ambiguous. Germline V gene data show CDR1 as MNHNS and CDR2 as SASEGT. V lost 8 bases and J lost 1, with 6 bases in between. The CDR3 consists of 13 residues. Here the CDR3 DNA reads TGTGCCAGCCAATTTTCTGGGGCCAACGTCCTGACTTTC. Translation gives CASQFSGANVLTF.

The gene calls are TRBV7-6 and TRBJ1-1; D gene ambiguous. Germline CDR1 and CDR2: SGHVS and FNYEAQ. CDR3 size: 13 residues. V lost 4 bases to trimming and J lost 3 bases, with 9 bases between them. The CDR3 region has the DNA TGTGCCAGCAGCTCCCAAAGCTACACTGAAGCTTTCTTT. Amino acids: CASSSQSYTEAFF.

The chain joins TRBV28 to TRBJ1-1; D may be TRBD1 (5 bases). This CDR3 comprises 12 residues. Germline CDR1 and CDR2: MDHEN and SYDVKM. Trimming stripped 2 bases from V and 6 bases from J, with 7 bases between. The CDR3, as DNA: TGTGCCAGCAGTTTACTACAGGCTGAAGCTTTCTTT. This sequence encodes CASSLLQAEAFF. Filled out from reference TRBV28 and TRBJ1-1, the complete variable domain reads DVKVTQSSRYLVKRTGEKVFLECVQDMDHENMFWYRQDPGLGLRLIYFSYDVKMKEKGDIPEGYSVSREKKERFSLILESASTNQTSMYLCASSLLQAEAFFGQGTRLTVV.

CDR3 coding DNA: TGTGCCAGCAGCGAAACAGGGGCGACCGCGAACACCGGGGAGCTGTTTTTT. This codes for CASSETGATANTGELFF. The chain has TRBV7-3 and TRBJ2-2; TRBD1 agrees at 7 bases. Unmatched junction bases numbered 9, after V lost 5 bases and J lost 0 bases. The CDR3 contains 17 residues. The germline CDR1 and CDR2 sequences are SGHTA and FQGTGA.

The chain uses TRBV19 and TRBJ1-2; TRBD1 matches at 8 bases. V was pared by 7 bases and J by 7 bases, with 5 bases of the junction left unmatched. CDR1 and CDR2 (germline): LNHDA, SQIVND (reference sequence). This CDR3 is built from 12 residues. The CDR3 DNA reads TGTGCCAGTACCTTCACAGGGGGTGGCTACACCTTC. This codes for CASTFTGGGYTF.

The J gene is TRBJ1-1, the V gene TRBV5-1; D ambiguous. This CDR3 spans 15 amino acids. Trimming cost V 0 bases and J 1 base, with 10 bases left between them. The germline V gene encodes CDR1 SGHRS and CDR2 YFSETQ. The CDR3 here is CASSLDMGGNTEAFF. CDR3 coding DNA: TGCGCCAGCAGCTTGGATATGGGAGGGAACACTGAAGCTTTCTTT.

The rearrangement joins TRBV18 to TRBJ2-5; the D is unclear. CDR1 and CDR2 (germline): KGHSH, LQKENI. This CDR3 comprises 13 residues. Deletions cut 6 bases from V and 5 bases from J, with 13 bases between. The CDR3 DNA is TGTGCCAGCTCTCCAGCTGGATCCGAGACCCAGTACTTC. Its protein product is CASSPAGSETQYF.

The chain carries TRBV7-6 and TRBJ2-3; D uncertain. The CDR3 spans 14 residues. The ends were cut back, 1 base at V and 9 bases at J, with 14 bases in the middle. The germline CDR1 and CDR2 sequences are SGHVS and FNYEAQ. The CDR3 region is CASSLEVGVGTQYF. The DNA for the CDR3 is TGTGCCAGCAGCTTAGAGGTAGGCGTGGGGACGCAGTATTTT.